One and the same sample provided the 3 T cell receptor beta chains below, sequenced in a study of cytomegalovirus exposure and HLA in healthy donors. PCR was performed using 60 Vbeta and 13 Jbeta primers. The repertoire was sequenced with immunoSEQ multiplex PCR; TCRdb's copy has only in-frame clones and lacks some. Altogether approximately 170,000 clones are present, 80% to 85% being singletons, with the ten largest covering about 2.3%. The sequencing sample was made of PBMCs. These receptors were obtained from a male donor in good health and CMV-seronegative.

V gene TRBV10-3 combines with J gene TRBJ1-6, with D possibly matching TRBD1 (6 bases). The CDR3 extends over 16 amino acids. The germline CDR1 and CDR2 sequences are ENHRY and SYGVKD. V was shortened by 0 bases and J by 7 bases, with 13 bases between the two germline ends. The CDR3 region is CAISESTGGENSPLHF. The DNA of the CDR3 is TGTGCCATCAGTGAGTCGACGGGGGGCGAGAATTCACCCCTCCACTTT.

The chain combines TRBV11-2 with TRBJ2-7; a weak D match, TRBD1 (6 bases). The ends were cut back, 5 bases at V and 3 bases at J, with 17 bases in the middle. Germline V CDR1 and CDR2: SGHAT, FQNNGV. The length of the CDR3 is 15 residues. The CDR3 nucleotides read TGTGCCAGCAGCCCGGACAGTCCGAGGTTCTACGAGCAGTACTTC. Its protein is CASSPDSPRFYEQYF.

The rearrangement uses TRBV10-3 and TRBJ1-1; 9 bases are a match to TRBD1. The length of the CDR3 is 15 residues. The J segment lost 3 bases and the V segment lost 9 bases, leaving 11 bases of the junction unmatched. Germline V gives CDR1 ENHRY, CDR2 SYGVKD. The CDR3 here is CAISDPGQGYTEAFF. CDR3 in DNA: TGTGCCATATCAGATCCGGGACAGGGTTACACTGAAGCTTTCTTT.